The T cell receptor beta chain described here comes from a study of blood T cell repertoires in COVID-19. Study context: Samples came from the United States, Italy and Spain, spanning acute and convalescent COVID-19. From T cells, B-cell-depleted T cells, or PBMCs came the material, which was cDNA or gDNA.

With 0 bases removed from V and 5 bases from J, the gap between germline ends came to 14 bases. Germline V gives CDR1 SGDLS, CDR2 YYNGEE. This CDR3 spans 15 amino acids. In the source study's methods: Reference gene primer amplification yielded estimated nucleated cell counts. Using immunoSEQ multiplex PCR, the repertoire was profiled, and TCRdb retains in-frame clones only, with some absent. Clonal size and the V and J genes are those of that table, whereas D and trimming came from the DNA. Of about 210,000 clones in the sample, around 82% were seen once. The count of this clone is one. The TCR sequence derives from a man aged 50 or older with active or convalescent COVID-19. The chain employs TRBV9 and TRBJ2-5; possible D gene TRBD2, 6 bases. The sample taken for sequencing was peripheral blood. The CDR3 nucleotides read TGTGCCAGCAGCGTAGATGGGACTCCTGCCGAGACCCAGTACTTC. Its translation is CASSVDGTPAETQYF.